What follows are 30 T cell receptor beta chains derived from one specimen sequenced in a study of spatial heterogeneity in lung cancer. As for time point: sample taken at primary tumor resection. Researchers sequenced whole RNA taken from tumor, nontumor lung or frozen PBMC without sorting. TCRdb itself ran the 5' RACE reads through MiXCR, one entry per CDR3 protein. Among roughly 46,000 distinct CDR3 sequences listed, 10% to 15% were seen once. The material was PBMCs, obtained at surgery. The source of these receptors is a female donor with early-stage non-small cell lung cancer.

V is TRBV12-3 or TRBV12-4 and J is TRBJ2-3; weak D call: TRBD1 (5 bases). V dropped 6 bases and J dropped 3 bases, with 7 bases sitting between them. The CDR3 extends over 12 amino acids. The CDR3 region has the DNA TGTGCCAGCAGACCAGGGACAGATACGCAGTATTTT. It yields the protein CASRPGTDTQYF.

This clonotype has a count of ten or more. J is TRBJ1-2 and V is TRBV21-1; the D call of TRBD1 is as the table states it, not checked on the DNA. TRBV21-1 is a known pseudogene. The CDR3 length is 17 residues. CDR3 loop: CASSGRGPLRLYYGYTF. The CDR3 nucleotides read TGTGCCAGCAGCGGCCGGGGCCCCCTAAGGCTTTATTATGGCTACACCTTC.

The J gene is TRBJ2-7, the V gene TRBV5-1; D gene uncertain. The CDR3 consists of 12 residues. V lost 4 bases and J lost 4, with 9 bases in between. Germline V gives CDR1 SGHRS, CDR2 YFSETQ. DNA of the CDR3: TGCGCCAGCAGCATCGACCGGTACGAGCAGTACTTC. As protein: CASSIDRYEQYF.

This clonotype came up many times. The chain recombines TRBV6-1 with TRBJ1-6; no clear D. The germline CDR1 and CDR2 sequences are MNHNS and SASEGT. V lost 5 bases and J lost 5, with 10 bases in between. There are 14 residues in the CDR3. CDR3 amino acids: CASSRAGDNSPLHF. The CDR3 DNA follows: TGTGCCAGCAGTCGCGCCGGAGATAATTCACCCCTCCACTTT.

A few counts support this clonotype. The V and J genes are TRBV5-5 and TRBJ1-1, with D uncertain. CDR1 SGHKS and CDR2 YYEKEE come from the germline V gene (reference sequence). The CDR3 runs 14 residues. Trimming removed 0 bases at V and 1 base at J, with 7 bases between. This CDR3 reads CASSLEWANTEAFF. The CDR3 bases are TGTGCCAGCAGCTTGGAGTGGGCGAACACTGAAGCTTTCTTT.

J is TRBJ1-1 and V is TRBV5-6, with D possibly being TRBD1 (5 bases). The germline gives CDR1 SGHDT, CDR2 YYEEEE. Trimming removed 4 bases from V and 4 bases from J, with 11 bases in between. The CDR3 consists of 13 residues. The CDR3: CASSRWTTTEAFF. Here the CDR3 DNA reads TGTGCCAGCAGCCGTTGGACAACCACTGAAGCTTTCTTT.

This clonotype came up a few times. The chain uses TRBV6-6 and TRBJ2-3; D uncertain. Germline V gives CDR1 MNHNY, CDR2 SVGAGI (reference sequence). The CDR3 spans 15 residues. V was clipped by 2 bases and J by 6 bases, with 15 bases between them. The CDR3 nucleotides read TGTGCCAGCAGTTACCCACAAAAGACTGGGGATACGCAGTATTTT. Its translation is CASSYPQKTGDTQYF.

This clonotype was recorded many times. CDR3 loop: CASSLPGGNSPLHF. DNA for the CDR3: TGTGCCAGCAGCTTACCAGGGGGGAATTCACCCCTCCACTTT. The chain couples TRBV7-9 to TRBJ1-6, with 7 bases that match TRBD1. Germline V lookup: CDR1 SEHNR, CDR2 FQNEAQ (reference sequence). The V gene end was trimmed by 2 bases and the J gene end by 7 bases; junction bases not matched to a gene: 2. This CDR3 is 14 amino acids long.

The chain joins TRBV12-3 or TRBV12-4 to TRBJ1-1; D uncertain. The CDR3 contains 13 residues. The V end was cut by 3 bases, the J end by 7 bases, with 12 bases between. This CDR3 reads CASSFRNSGEAFF. Here the CDR3 DNA reads TGTGCCAGCAGTTTCCGAAATAGCGGTGAAGCTTTCTTT.

This clonotype has ten or more counts. The chain links TRBV6-5 to TRBJ1-5; 8 nucleotides align to TRBD1. Looked up from germline, CDR1 is MNHEY and CDR2 is SVGAGI. The CDR3 length is 14 residues. V lost 4 bases, J lost 6 bases, and 5 bases stayed unmatched. The CDR3 protein is CASSSTGDGQPQHF. The CDR3 DNA follows: TGTGCCAGCAGTTCGACAGGGGACGGTCAGCCCCAGCATTTT.

This clonotype was counted at least ten times. The chain combines TRBV29-1 with TRBJ2-7, with 9 bases matching TRBD1. Looked up from germline, CDR1 is SQVTM and CDR2 is ANQGSEA. Germline trimming cut 7 bases from V and 5 bases from J; bases unmatched to any gene: 9. The CDR3 is made up of 13 amino acids. The CDR3 here is CSARRGQGHEQYF. The DNA of the CDR3 is TGCAGCGCCCGAAGGGGACAGGGCCACGAGCAGTACTTC.

This sequence joins TRBV9 and TRBJ2-3; 12 bases align to TRBD2. Germline CDR1 reads SGDLS; CDR2 reads YYNGEE. The junction had 6 bases not matched to a gene; V was cut back by 8 bases and J by 2 bases. The CDR3 totals 15 residues. The CDR3 loop is CASSRLAGDTDTQYF. DNA for the CDR3: TGTGCCAGTTCCCGACTAGCGGGGGACACAGATACGCAGTATTTT.

This clonotype has just a few counts. The chain carries TRBV5-1 and TRBJ2-3; TRBD2 might be the D (6 bases). Trimming cost V 6 bases and J 0 bases, with 11 bases left between them. This CDR3 contains 14 residues. Germline CDR1 SGHRS, CDR2 YFSETQ. The CDR3 region has the DNA TGCGCCAGCACAGGGACTTTAAGCACAGATACGCAGTATTTT. Protein: CASTGTLSTDTQYF.

Turning to this clonotype: This CDR3 is missing its conserved last phenylalanine or tryptophan, likely due to a read error. The rearrangement links TRBV4-2 to TRBJ2-3, with 10 bases matching TRBD2. This CDR3 region has 16 residues. Per the germline V gene, CDR1 is LGHNA and CDR2 is YNFKEQ. Germline trimming cut 0 bases from V and 4 bases from J; bases unmatched to any gene: 4. CDR3 nucleotides: TGTGCCAGCAGCCAAGAAGCAGCGGGGGGGGCAGATACGCAGTATTCT. Its translation is CASSQEAAGGADTQYS.

This chain uses TRBV28 with TRBJ1-2, with 9 bases matching TRBD1. The J segment lost 6 bases and the V segment lost 6 bases, leaving 5 bases of the junction unmatched. CDR1 is MDHEN, CDR2 SYDVKM, per germline. The CDR3 is 13 amino acids. CDR3 loop: CASRLDRGDGYTF. In DNA, the CDR3 is TGTGCCAGCAGACTGGACAGGGGTGATGGCTACACCTTC.

The chain has TRBV6-5 and TRBJ1-1, with 9 bases that match TRBD1. Germline loops: CDR1 MNHEY, CDR2 SVGAGI. The length of the CDR3 is 14 residues. Trimming took 4 bases from V and 5 from J; bases not matched to a gene: 5. The CDR3: CASSLRQGVTEAFF. In DNA form, the CDR3 reads TGTGCCAGCAGTTTGAGACAGGGGGTTACTGAAGCTTTCTTT.

The V call is TRBV28, the J call TRBJ2-5; D gene ambiguous. Germline V gene data show CDR1 as MDHEN and CDR2 as SYDVKM. The CDR3 is 14 residues long. Trimming stripped 2 bases from V and 1 base from J, with 8 bases between. The CDR3 reads CASSLRIIQETQYF. The CDR3 DNA sequence: TGTGCCAGCAGTTTAAGGATAATCCAAGAGACCCAGTACTTC.

The table lists this clonotype with many counts. This chain links TRBV9 with TRBJ1-5, with D perhaps matching TRBD1 (5 bases). The V gene lost 3 bases and the J gene lost 4 bases, with 11 bases spanning the gap. Germline V CDR1 and CDR2: SGDLS, YYNGEE. The CDR3 contains 14 residues. Here the CDR3 DNA reads TGTGCCAGCAGCGCCCACTGGGGGAATCAGCCCCAGCATTTT. This codes for CASSAHWGNQPQHF.

This clonotype has at least ten counts. V usage is TRBV5-1 and J usage is TRBJ2-1, with D maybe TRBD2 (5 bases). Per the germline V gene, CDR1 is SGHRS and CDR2 is YFSETQ. The CDR3 totals 12 residues. Trimming took off 4 bases at V and 7 bases at J, with 9 bases between the two ends. Here the CDR3 DNA reads TGCGCCAGCAGCGCAACGGGAAATGAGCAGTTCTTC. Translated, it gives CASSATGNEQFF.

The chain is built from TRBV18 and TRBJ2-1; a possible D gene is TRBD2 (6 bases). The CDR3 is 15 residues long. The germline V gene has CDR1 KGHSH and CDR2 LQKENI. The V gene lost 2 bases and the J gene lost 8 bases, with 16 bases spanning the gap. The CDR3 nucleotides are TGTGCCAGCTCACCAGACGGAACTAGCACCGATGAGCAGTTCTTC. It encodes CASSPDGTSTDEQFF.

This clonotype was counted a few times. The chain is built from TRBV10-3 and TRBJ2-3; D unresolved. Trimming took off 3 bases at V and 7 bases at J, with 17 bases between the two ends. Looked up from germline, CDR1 is ENHRY and CDR2 is SYGVKD. The CDR3 is 15 residues long. The chain's CDR3 is CAISDQRPTPYTQYF. CDR3 in DNA: TGTGCCATCAGTGACCAGCGACCTACCCCATATACGCAGTATTTT.

This clonotype was recorded at least ten times. The J gene is TRBJ2-7, the V gene TRBV6-5; 8 nucleotides agree with TRBD1. Germline assignment: CDR1 MNHEY and CDR2 SVGAGI. V lost 4 bases and J lost 5; bases outside the gene matches: 10. This CDR3 comprises 15 residues. CDR3 sequence reads: CASSFSNRGFHEQYF. Here the CDR3 DNA reads TGTGCCAGCAGTTTCTCCAACAGGGGGTTCCACGAGCAGTACTTC.

Note on this clonotype: This may be a read error: a much more frequent sequence differs by one nucleotide. The chain couples TRBV27 to TRBJ1-5, with TRBD1 matching 7 bases. The CDR3 extends over 18 amino acids. The J segment lost 7 bases and the V segment lost 4 bases, leaving 19 bases of the junction unmatched. CDR1 and CDR2 from the germline V gene are MNHEY and SMNVEV (reference sequence). DNA for the CDR3: TGTGCCAGCAGTTCCAAGGGGACACGAGGGGGCTGGGGCCAGCCCCAGCATTTT. It is translated as CASSSKGTRGGWGQPQHF.

This clonotype has a handful of counts. Germline is not matched at one junction end, which may reflect a read error. This sequence joins TRBV6-1 and TRBJ1-1; D is undetermined. The CDR3 spans 10 residues. The germline V gene has CDR1 MNHNS and CDR2 SASEGT. The CDR3 protein is CASSEDGRAF. CDR3 coding DNA: TGTGCCAGCAGTGAAGATGGGAGAGCTTTT.

This clonotype was observed a handful of times. The V call is TRBV25-1, the J call TRBJ2-7; D may be TRBD1 or TRBD2 (7 bases each). CDR3 size: 13 residues. V shed 10 bases and J shed 3 bases, with 16 bases lying between them. Germline V gene sequence: CDR1 MGHDK, CDR2 SYGVNS. The CDR3 reads CATGGGGVYEQYF. The CDR3 region has the DNA TGTGCCACAGGGGGGGGAGGGGTCTACGAGCAGTACTTC.

Details on this clonotype: Sequence at one end of the junction differs from germline and may be a read error. The chain has TRBV5-1 and TRBJ2-3; 7 nucleotides line up with TRBD1. Germline V lookup: CDR1 SGHRS, CDR2 YFSETQ. The CDR3 extends over 15 amino acids. The CDR3 DNA reads as TGCGCCAGCAGCGCTGGACAGGATAGCATAGATACGCAGTATTTT. Translated: CASSAGQDSIDTQYF.

This clonotype was counted between two and nine times. The rearrangement uses TRBV19 and TRBJ2-7, with 10 bases identical to TRBD1. Per germline, CDR1 LNHDA and CDR2 SQIVND (reference sequence). The V and J ends lost 3 bases and 2 bases, in that order; junction bases with no gene match: 4. The length of the CDR3 is 15 residues. CDR3 region: CASSMAGTGAYEQYF. In DNA, the CDR3 is TGTGCCAGTAGTATGGCGGGGACAGGGGCCTACGAGCAGTACTTC.

This clonotype was observed a handful of times. V and J are TRBV19 and TRBJ2-5; TRBD1 matches at 9 bases. Losses at the gene ends were 6 bases for V and 5 bases for J; bases not matched to a gene: 7. The CDR3 is made up of 14 amino acids. Germline CDR1 and CDR2: LNHDA and SQIVND (reference sequence). The CDR3 coding sequence is TGTGCCAGTAGGGGGACAGGGACAGCGGAGACCCAGTACTTC. This gives the protein CASRGTGTAETQYF.

This clonotype occurred many times. This chain uses TRBV29-1 with TRBJ1-1; 8 nucleotides line up with TRBD1. The V gene end was trimmed by 3 bases and the J gene end by 7 bases; junction bases not matched to a gene: 7. CDR1 is SQVTM, CDR2 ANQGSEA, per germline. CDR3 size: 13 residues. CDR3 nucleotide sequence: TGCAGCGTTGACGGGGACAGGAGACATGAAGCTTTCTTT. It encodes CSVDGDRRHEAFF.

This clonotype was seen more than once but under ten times. V is TRBV5-4 and J is TRBJ1-5; no clear D gene. Germline assignment: CDR1 SGHNT and CDR2 YYREEE (reference sequence). The CDR3 has 12 residues. V was clipped by 0 bases and J by 6 bases, with 4 bases between them. The CDR3 spells CASSLDSQPQHF. The CDR3 DNA follows: TGTGCCAGCAGCTTGGATAGTCAGCCCCAGCATTTT.